A selection of T cell receptor beta chains follows, all from one sample in a study of T cell clonotyping in hematopoietic cell transplantation. The assay was immunoSEQ multiplex PCR, and TCRdb's table has in-frame clones only and misses some. In the table there are more than 10,000 clones, over 75% of which are singletons. The specimen sequenced was peripheral blood mononuclear cells. Source of these receptors: a man younger than 40 in good health. Some clones in this sample may be carry-over from other donors' samples. The CDR3 runs from the conserved cysteine through the conserved F or W. Each record gives: J gene, clone size, V gene, D gene, CDR3 protein, CDR3 DNA. D genes are given only for firm matches. Size is stated for part of the rows, as once, few or many counts, or as a class when the clone is expanded.

J: TRBJ1-1
size: NA
V: TRBV30
D: NA
CDR3: CAWSVGTATEAFF
DNA: TGTGCCTGGAGTGTAGGAACAGCCACTGAAGCTTTCTTT

J: TRBJ2-4
size: NA
V: TRBV25-1
D: TRBD1
CDR3: CASSELGTGPAKNIQYF
DNA: TGTGCCAGCAGTGAGCTTGGGACAGGGCCAGCCAAAAACATTCAGTACTTC

J: TRBJ2-7
size: NA
V: TRBV19
D: NA
CDR3: CASSPGRISYEQYF
DNA: TGTGCCAGTAGCCCGGGACGGATCTCCTACGAGCAGTACTTC

J: TRBJ2-7
size: NA
V: TRBV5-4
D: NA
CDR3: CASSLSGAALVREQYF
DNA: TGTGCCAGCAGCTTGAGTGGCGCCGCCCTCGTTCGCGAGCAGTACTTC

J: TRBJ1-5
size: NA
V: TRBV19
D: NA
CDR3: CASSINNQPQHF
DNA: TGTGCCAGTAGTATCAACAATCAGCCCCAGCATTTT

J: TRBJ2-1
size: NA
V: TRBV6-1
D: NA
CDR3: CASSELTGTYNEQFF
DNA: TGTGCCAGCAGTGAACTGACTGGGACCTACAATGAGCAGTTCTTC

J: TRBJ2-1
size: NA
V: TRBV4-3
D: NA
CDR3: CASSQDLWGNEQFF
DNA: TGCGCCAGCAGCCAAGACCTCTGGGGGAATGAGCAGTTCTTC

J: TRBJ1-2
size: NA
V: TRBV15
D: TRBD1
CDR3: CATSREDRGFAYGYTF
DNA: TGTGCCACCAGCAGAGAGGACAGGGGCTTTGCCTATGGCTACACCTTC

J: TRBJ1-3
size: NA
V: TRBV13
D: NA
CDR3: CASSSGLNTIYF
DNA: TGTGCCAGCAGCTCAGGGTTAAACACCATATATTTT

J: TRBJ1-3
size: NA
V: TRBV2
D: NA
CDR3: CASRQGSGNTIYF
DNA: TGTGCCAGCAGGCAGGGCTCTGGAAACACCATATATTTT

J: TRBJ2-5
size: NA
V: TRBV7-3
D: NA
CDR3: CASSLTGGERQETQYF
DNA: TGTGCCAGCAGCTTAACGGGGGGAGAAAGGCAAGAGACCCAGTACTTC

J: TRBJ2-1
size: NA
V: TRBV10-3
D: TRBD2
CDR3: CAIRPDSLAGGLSNEQFF
DNA: TGTGCCATCAGACCCGACTCGCTAGCGGGAGGATTGTCTAATGAGCAGTTCTTC

J: TRBJ2-3
size: NA
V: TRBV30
D: NA
CDR3: CAWSVGGVTDTQYF
DNA: TGTGCCTGGAGTGTAGGCGGGGTAACAGATACGCAGTATTTT

J: TRBJ1-6
size: NA
V: TRBV30
D: NA
CDR3: CAWKGGGHSPLHF
DNA: TGTGCCTGGAAGGGGGGCGGGCATTCACCCCTCCACTTT

J: TRBJ2-7
size: few
V: TRBV9
D: NA
CDR3: CASSILQGSEQYF
DNA: TGTGCCAGCAGCATATTACAGGGAAGCGAGCAGTACTTC

J: TRBJ1-1
size: NA
V: TRBV30
D: NA
CDR3: CAWSVQNLGGGESEAFF
DNA: TGTGCCTGGAGTGTACAAAACCTCGGCGGGGGCGAATCTGAAGCTTTCTTT

J: TRBJ1-6
size: once
V: TRBV6-1
D: TRBD1
CDR3: CASTERQGALPYNSPLHF
DNA: TGTGCCAGCACTGAACGGCAGGGGGCGCTCCCCTATAATTCACCCCTCCACTTT

J: TRBJ1-1
size: NA
V: TRBV6-1
D: TRBD1
CDR3: CASKPQGVNTEAFF
DNA: TGTGCCAGCAAACCCCAGGGGGTGAACACTGAAGCTTTCTTT

J: TRBJ2-5
size: NA
V: TRBV25-1
D: TRBD1
CDR3: CASSSNPGGGETQYF
DNA: TGTGCCAGCAGTTCGAACCCAGGGGGCGGAGAGACCCAGTACTTC

J: TRBJ2-1
size: NA
V: TRBV7-8
D: NA
CDR3: CASSLAVGGSYNEQFF
DNA: TGTGCCAGCAGCTTAGCTGTGGGGGGTTCATACAATGAGCAGTTCTTC

J: TRBJ1-1
size: NA
V: TRBV2
D: NA
CDR3: CASSLSGSGAMNTEAFF
DNA: TGTGCCAGCAGTCTTAGTGGATCAGGTGCTATGAACACTGAAGCTTTCTTT

J: TRBJ1-4
size: NA
V: TRBV30
D: TRBD1
CDR3: CAWRDRGREKLFF
DNA: TGTGCCTGGAGGGACAGGGGGCGGGAAAAACTGTTTTTT

J: TRBJ1-3
size: NA
V: TRBV30
D: NA
CDR3: CAWNSLSGNTIYF
DNA: TGTGCCTGGAACAGCCTCTCTGGAAACACCATATATTTT

J: TRBJ1-2
size: NA
V: TRBV6-5
D: TRBD1
CDR3: CASSYAGQGNYGYTF
DNA: TGTGCCAGCAGTTACGCGGGACAGGGAAACTATGGCTACACCTTC

J: TRBJ2-5
size: NA
V: TRBV19
D: TRBD1
CDR3: CASSITGGWGDQETQYF
DNA: TGTGCCAGTAGTATTACAGGGGGCTGGGGGGACCAAGAGACCCAGTACTTC

J: TRBJ1-1
size: NA
V: TRBV30
D: NA
CDR3: CAWSLVGVYTEAFF
DNA: TGTGCCTGGAGCCTAGTGGGGGTTTACACTGAAGCTTTCTTT

J: TRBJ1-1
size: NA
V: TRBV29-1
D: NA
CDR3: CSALGPVSNTEAFF
DNA: TGCAGCGCCCTTGGTCCAGTCAGCAACACTGAAGCTTTCTTT

J: TRBJ2-3
size: once
V: TRBV5-6
D: NA
CDR3: CASNHPSTDTQYF
DNA: TGTGCCAGCAATCACCCTAGCACAGATACGCAGTATTTT

J: TRBJ1-5
size: NA
V: TRBV5-8
D: NA
CDR3: CASSTRTQPQHF
DNA: TGTGCCAGCAGCACTCGGACTCAGCCCCAGCATTTT

J: TRBJ2-2
size: NA
V: TRBV5-1
D: NA
CDR3: CASSLAETGELFF
DNA: TGCGCCAGCAGCTTGGCGGAAACCGGGGAGCTGTTTTTT

J: TRBJ2-1
size: NA
V: TRBV5-1
D: TRBD2
CDR3: CASSFLRGVDNEQFF
DNA: TGCGCCAGCAGCTTTTTGCGGGGGGTGGACAATGAGCAGTTCTTC

J: TRBJ1-1
size: few
V: TRBV7-2
D: NA
CDR3: CASSAGLATEAFF
DNA: TGTGCCAGCAGCGCAGGTTTGGCCACTGAAGCTTTCTTT

J: TRBJ1-5
size: NA
V: TRBV5-5
D: NA
CDR3: CASSLVDGGNQPQHF
DNA: TGTGCCAGCAGCTTGGTTGACGGTGGCAATCAGCCCCAGCATTTT

J: TRBJ1-1
size: once
V: TRBV29-1
D: TRBD1
CDR3: CSVGTGPNTEAFF
DNA: TGCAGCGTTGGGACAGGACCTAACACTGAAGCTTTCTTT

J: TRBJ1-5
size: NA
V: TRBV19
D: NA
CDR3: CASSMAFDQPQHF
DNA: TGTGCCAGTAGTATGGCTTTCGATCAGCCCCAGCATTTT